Following are 7 T cell receptor beta chains from one sample sequenced in a study of shared clonotypes between healthy human individuals. TCRdb's table, derived via immunoSEQ multiplex PCR, lists solely in-frame clones and lacks some. Of 300,000 or so clones detected, around 74% appear once; the ten largest clones hold around a tenth. The sequenced sample was memory CD4+ T cells sorted from blood. Subset here: CD45RA-negative fraction. The receptors were gathered from a man between 25 and 39 years old in good health.

This clone was seen a handful of times. The chain carries TRBV2 and TRBJ2-1; no reliable D call. This CDR3 comprises 12 residues. Trimming stripped 2 bases from V and 8 bases from J, with 7 bases between. Germline V gene sequence: CDR1 SNHLY, CDR2 FYNNEI. The CDR3 nucleotides are TGTGCCAGCAGTGAACAGGCCCATGAGCAGTTCTTC. Encoded protein: CASSEQAHEQFF. The full variable domain, its missing parts supplied by reference TRBV2 and TRBJ2-1, is EPEVTQTPSHQVTQMGQEVILRCVPISNHLYFYWYRQILGQKVEFLVSFYNNEISEKSEIFDDQFSVERPDGSNFTLKIRSTKLEDSAMYFCASSEQAHEQFFGPGTRLTVL.

The rearrangement links TRBV10-1 to TRBJ1-5; 7 nucleotides agree with TRBD1. The CDR3 consists of 15 residues. After removal of 10 bases from V and 3 bases from J, the junction contained 12 bases not matched to a gene. Germline V gives CDR1 WNHNN, CDR2 SYGVQD (reference sequence). This CDR3 reads CANTFGTASNQPQHF. The CDR3 DNA reads TGCGCCAACACTTTCGGGACAGCTTCCAATCAGCCCCAGCATTTT.

The chain carries TRBV5-4 and TRBJ2-7; 9 bases align to TRBD2. The length of the CDR3 is 16 residues. Germline loops: CDR1 SGHNT, CDR2 YYREEE (reference sequence). J lost 0 bases, V lost 2 bases, and 6 bases had no gene match. In nucleotides, the CDR3 is TGTGCCAGCAGCTTCTCACTAGCGGGCCTCTCCTACGAGCAGTACTTC. It codes for CASSFSLAGLSYEQYF.

This clone has only a few counts. The rearrangement joins TRBV10-1 to TRBJ2-2; D uncertain. Trimming took 3 bases from V and 6 from J, leaving 5 bases between them. This CDR3 has 12 amino acids. Germline CDR1 WNHNN, CDR2 SYGVQD (reference sequence). In DNA, the CDR3 is TGCGCCAGCAGTGACTACGCCGGGGAGCTGTTTTTT. The encoded protein is CASSDYAGELFF.

The chain combines TRBV5-1 with TRBJ1-1; no firm D call. Germline CDR1 and CDR2: SGHRS and YFSETQ. Trimming pared 1 base from V and 4 bases from J, leaving 11 bases between. CDR3 size: 14 residues. The CDR3 reads CASSLTAGGTEAFF. Here the CDR3 DNA reads TGCGCCAGCAGCTTGACGGCGGGCGGCACTGAAGCTTTCTTT.

The chain carries TRBV28 and TRBJ2-1; the D gene is possibly TRBD2 (6 bases). CDR3 length: 14 amino acids. V was pared by 4 bases and J by 3 bases, with 10 bases between. Germline V gives CDR1 MDHEN, CDR2 SYDVKM. CDR3 amino acids: CASSYPGDYNEQFF. Here the CDR3 DNA reads TGTGCCAGCAGTTATCCGGGGGACTACAATGAGCAGTTCTTC.

This chain links TRBV28 with TRBJ1-2, with TRBD1 identical over 9 bases. The CDR3 consists of 15 residues. The junction had 5 bases not matched to a gene; V was cut back by 2 bases and J by 4 bases. Germline V gene lookup returns CDR1 MDHEN and CDR2 SYDVKM. CDR3 nucleotide sequence: TGTGCCAGCAGTTTAACTGGGACAGGGAGCTATGGCTACACCTTC. This encodes CASSLTGTGSYGYTF.